This T cell receptor beta chain is drawn from a study of T-cell reconstitution after alpha-beta-depleted transplantation in children. This clonotype was detected ten times or more. Its antigen is unknown. Unique molecular identifiers were incorporated when the TCRbeta library was constructed. TCRdb used MiXCR to reprocess the PCR reads, holding one entry per CDR3 protein. The profile covers 90,000 to 130,000 distinct CDR3 sequences, with 10% appearing a single time and 30% to 35% taken by the ten largest. CDR1 and CDR2 from the germline V gene are MNHEY and SVGAGI. V was pared by 1 base and J by 3 bases, with 7 bases between. CDR3 length equals 15 residues. Whole-study findings and limits: By about two months after transplant, alpha-beta T cells reportedly arose from several hundred graft clones that had expanded.

This receptor was taken from a boy between 2 and 15 years old with acute lymphoblastic leukemia, due to receive a stem cell transplant. This sample comprised PBMCs, obtained before TCRalphabeta/CD19-depleted stem cell transplant. The genes are TRBV6-5 and TRBJ1-6; D ambiguous. CDR3 DNA: TGTGCCAGCAGTTACTGGGAAGGCTATAATTCACCCCTCCACTTT. Protein: CASSYWEGYNSPLHF.